This is a list of T cell receptor beta chains from one sample in a study of shared clonotypes between healthy human individuals. Sequencing used immunoSEQ multiplex PCR; TCRdb keeps in-frame clones, though not all of them. Among about 1 million clones, about three quarters were seen once, and the ten largest hold 1.4% to 1.5%. The sample taken for sequencing was memory CD4+ T cells sorted from blood. The origin of the receptors is a man in his late teens or twenties in good health. CDR3s include the opening cysteine and the closing phenylalanine or tryptophan. The D gene is left open where the match is weak. The size entry is marked missing in some rows and otherwise reads once, few, many or a size class.

size	V	J	D	CDR3	DNA
few	TRBV30	TRBJ1-1	-	CAWISWGVEAFF	TGTGCCTGGATATCTTGGGGAGTGGAAGCTTTCTTT
few	TRBV4-2	TRBJ1-4	-	CASSQQKMGQEKLFF	TGTGCCAGCAGCCAACAAAAGATGGGACAAGAAAAACTGTTTTTT
many	TRBV11-2	TRBJ2-6	-	CASSLLVLGANVLTF	TGTGCCAGCAGCTTATTGGTACTGGGGGCCAACGTCCTGACTTTC
few	TRBV30	TRBJ1-6	TRBD1	CAWMDGQGNSPLHF	TGTGCCTGGATGGACGGACAGGGAAACTCACCCCTCCACTTT
few	TRBV5-4	TRBJ1-1	-	CASSKAGATEAFF	TGTGCCAGCAGCAAAGCCGGGGCCACTGAAGCTTTCTTT
-	TRBV6-5	TRBJ1-2	-	CASSYKGGGYGYTF	TGTGCCAGCAGTTATAAGGGTGGCGGCTATGGCTACACCTTC
-	TRBV2	TRBJ2-1	-	CASSGLGVSAYNEQFF	TGTGCCAGCAGTGGTCTGGGGGTCTCTGCCTACAATGAGCAGTTCTTC
-	TRBV6-5	TRBJ1-1	-	CASSYRGRTEAFF	TGTGCCAGCAGTTACCGCGGGAGAACTGAAGCTTTCTTT
-	TRBV7-2	TRBJ2-3	TRBD2	CASSLGLAGSSDTQYF	TGTGCCAGCAGCTTAGGGCTAGCGGGGAGTTCAGATACGCAGTATTTT
-	TRBV6-1	TRBJ2-5	-	CASSDVLVQETQYF	TGTGCCAGCAGTGATGTACTAGTCCAAGAGACCCAGTACTTC
once	TRBV4-1	TRBJ1-4	TRBD1	CASSQGDRGAEKLFF	TGCGCCAGCAGCCAGGGGGACAGGGGAGCTGAAAAACTGTTTTTT
-	TRBV4-1	TRBJ2-4	-	CASSHLRDQAKNIQYF	TGCGCCAGCAGCCATCTCCGGGACCAAGCCAAAAACATTCAGTACTTC
few	TRBV7-2	TRBJ2-3	TRBD2	CASSLGLAWTDTQYF	TGTGCCAGCAGCTTGGGACTAGCGTGGACAGATACGCAGTATTTT
-	TRBV5-8	TRBJ1-1	TRBD1	CASSLDRVGSTEAFF	TGTGCCAGCAGCTTAGACAGGGTAGGAAGCACTGAAGCTTTCTTT
once	TRBV7-2	TRBJ2-1	-	CASSGMGAYNEQFF	TGTGCCAGCAGCGGGATGGGGGCGTACAATGAGCAGTTCTTC
-	TRBV7-2	TRBJ2-3	TRBD2	CASSFEAGMADTQYF	TGTGCCAGCAGCTTTGAAGCGGGAATGGCAGATACGCAGTATTTT
-	TRBV6-4	TRBJ2-3	TRBD2	CASSAGRFTDTQYF	TGTGCCAGCAGCGCCGGGAGGTTTACAGATACGCAGTATTTT
-	TRBV10-1	TRBJ2-3	-	CASSETLLGPQYF	TGCGCCAGCAGTGAGACCCTCCTGGGGCCGCAGTATTTT
few	TRBV10-3	TRBJ1-1	-	CAISERTMNTEAFF	TGTGCCATCAGTGAGAGAACGATGAACACTGAAGCTTTCTTT
-	TRBV10-3	TRBJ2-7	TRBD1	CAMRTGKSYEQYF	TGTGCCATGCGGACAGGGAAATCCTACGAGCAGTACTTC
many	TRBV6-5	TRBJ2-7	-	CASSPGTAITYEQYF	TGTGCCAGCAGTCCAGGCACAGCTATCACCTACGAGCAGTACTTC
-	TRBV6-5	TRBJ2-7	-	CASKKPGTDEQYF	TGTGCCAGCAAAAAGCCGGGGACCGACGAGCAGTACTTC
-	TRBV5-6	TRBJ1-4	-	CASSYAGGATNEKLFF	TGTGCCAGCAGCTACGCGGGGGGTGCAACTAATGAAAAACTGTTTTTT
few	TRBV29-1	TRBJ2-3	TRBD1	CSVHQGARTDTQYF	TGCAGCGTCCACCAGGGGGCGCGAACAGATACGCAGTATTTT